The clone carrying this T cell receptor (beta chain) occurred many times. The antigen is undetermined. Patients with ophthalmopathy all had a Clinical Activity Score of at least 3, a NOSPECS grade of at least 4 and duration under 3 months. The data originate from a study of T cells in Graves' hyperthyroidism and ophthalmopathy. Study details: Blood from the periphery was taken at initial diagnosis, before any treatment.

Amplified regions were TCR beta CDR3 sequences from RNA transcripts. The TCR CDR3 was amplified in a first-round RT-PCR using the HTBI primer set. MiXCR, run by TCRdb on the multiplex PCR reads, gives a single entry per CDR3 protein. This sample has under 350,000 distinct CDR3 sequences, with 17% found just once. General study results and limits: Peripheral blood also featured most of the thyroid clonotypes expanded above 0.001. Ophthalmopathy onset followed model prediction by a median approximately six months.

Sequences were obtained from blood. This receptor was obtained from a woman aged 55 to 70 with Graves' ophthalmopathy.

The CDR3: CASSLMDSGNQPQHF. CDR3 DNA sequence: TGTGCCAGCAGCTTAATGGACAGTGGCAATCAGCCCCAGCATTTT. The chain uses TRBV7-8 and TRBJ1-5; D is possibly TRBD1 (6 bases). Germline CDR1 reads SGHVS; CDR2 reads FQNEAQ. V lost 2 bases, J lost 2 bases, and 10 bases lay in between. CDR3 length equals 15 residues.